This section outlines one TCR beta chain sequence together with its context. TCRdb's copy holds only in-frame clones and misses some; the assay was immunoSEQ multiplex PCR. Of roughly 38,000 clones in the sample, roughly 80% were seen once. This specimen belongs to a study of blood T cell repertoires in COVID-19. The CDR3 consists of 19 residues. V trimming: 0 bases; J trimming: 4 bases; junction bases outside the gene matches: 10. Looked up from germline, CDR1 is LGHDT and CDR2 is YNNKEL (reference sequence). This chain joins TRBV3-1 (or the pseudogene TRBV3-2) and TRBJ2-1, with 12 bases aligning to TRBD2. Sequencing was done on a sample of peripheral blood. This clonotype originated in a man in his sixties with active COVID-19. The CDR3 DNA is TGTGCCAGCAGCCAAGAAACAATCCGACTAGCGGGAGTGTACAATGAGCAGTTCTTC. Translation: CASSQETIRLAGVYNEQFF.